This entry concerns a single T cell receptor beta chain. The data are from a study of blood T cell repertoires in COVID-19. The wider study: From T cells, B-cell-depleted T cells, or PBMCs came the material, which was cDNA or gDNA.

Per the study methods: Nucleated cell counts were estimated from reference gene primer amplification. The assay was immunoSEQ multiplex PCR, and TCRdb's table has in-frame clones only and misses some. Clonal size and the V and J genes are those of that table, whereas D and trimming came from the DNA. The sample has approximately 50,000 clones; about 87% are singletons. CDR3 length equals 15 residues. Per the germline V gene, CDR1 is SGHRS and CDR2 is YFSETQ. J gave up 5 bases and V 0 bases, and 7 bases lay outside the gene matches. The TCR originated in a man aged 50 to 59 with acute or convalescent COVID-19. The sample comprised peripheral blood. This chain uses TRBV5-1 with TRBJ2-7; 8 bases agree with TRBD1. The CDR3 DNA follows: TGCGCCAGCAGCTTGGTGGGACAGGATTACGACGAGCAGTACTTC. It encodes CASSLVGQDYDEQYF.